Listed here are 18 T cell receptor beta chains from one sample, sequenced in a study of response to subunit inactivated influenza vaccine. A single record per CDR3 protein comes from TCRdb applying MiXCR to the RT-PCR reads. The data contain 500,000 to 550,000 distinct CDR3 sequences, 6% to 9% of them singletons. Sequences were derived from PBMCs from blood, sampled less than 25 months after vaccination. These receptor sequences come from a man in his fifties or sixties who received an inactivated influenza vaccine.

This clonotype came up a few times. Since no conserved phenylalanine or tryptophan closes the CDR3, a read error is the likely cause. V gene TRBV11-2 combines with J gene TRBJ2-1, with 8 bases aligning to TRBD2. Germline V gives CDR1 SGHAT, CDR2 FQNNGV. The CDR3 runs 13 residues. Losses at the gene ends were 3 bases for V and 8 bases for J; bases not matched to a gene: 3. CDR3 DNA: TGTGCCAGCAGCTTGGCCGGGGGGGATGAGCAGTTCCTC. Its translation: CASSLAGGDEQFL.

This clonotype turned up a few times. CDR3 coding DNA: TGCAGTGGGGCGGGGCTCACTGAAGCTTTCTTT. Its translation is CSGAGLTEAFF. This chain uses TRBV20-1 with TRBJ1-1; a possible D gene is TRBD1 (5 bases). CDR1 is DFQATT, CDR2 SNEGSKA, per germline (reference sequence). Trimming removed 7 bases from V and 4 bases from J, with 10 bases in between. The CDR3 contains 11 residues.

V gene TRBV7-3 combines with J gene TRBJ1-1; D is unresolved. V lost 5 bases, J lost 1 base, and 14 bases lay in between. Germline assignment: CDR1 SGHTA and CDR2 FQGTGA. This CDR3 is built from 15 residues. The CDR3 DNA follows: TGTGCCAGCAGCGTCACCGCGGCCCCGAACACTGAAGCTTTCTTT. It specifies CASSVTAAPNTEAFF.

The chain carries TRBV27 and TRBJ2-7, with 9 nucleotides matching TRBD1. V shed 3 bases, J shed 6 bases, and the junction held 6 bases outside the gene matches. The CDR3 covers 14 residues. Looked up from germline, CDR1 is MNHEY and CDR2 is SMNVEV (reference sequence). Here the CDR3 DNA reads TGTGCCAGCAGTTTCGGGACAGGGCCCTCCGAGCAGTACTTC. This gives the protein CASSFGTGPSEQYF.

The rearrangement joins TRBV7-8 to TRBJ1-2; weak D call: TRBD1 (5 bases). From germline, CDR1 is SGHVS and CDR2 FQNEAQ. The CDR3 has 17 residues. V was trimmed by 5 bases and J by 3 bases, leaving 22 bases between them. CDR3 amino acids: CASSQKSRGQGDYGYTF. CDR3 in DNA: TGTGCCAGCAGCCAAAAGTCCCGTGGTCAGGGTGACTATGGCTACACCTTC.

The J gene is TRBJ1-5, the V gene TRBV18, with 7 bases matching TRBD1. Germline loops: CDR1 KGHSH, CDR2 LQKENI. CDR3 length equals 18 residues. V lost 2 bases to trimming and J lost 0 bases; unmatched junction nucleotides: 10. CDR3 DNA sequence: TGTGCCAGCTCACCAACGCGGCAGGGGGGCTATAGCAATCAGCCCCAGCATTTT. Protein sequence: CASSPTRQGGYSNQPQHF.

Ten or more counts support this clonotype. The gene calls are TRBV4-2 and TRBJ1-4, with TRBD1 as a possible D gene (5 bases). Germline CDR1 LGHNA, CDR2 YNFKEQ. Trimming left V 0 bases short and J 7 bases short, with 15 bases between. This CDR3 spans 16 amino acids. DNA for the CDR3: TGTGCCAGCAGCCAAGACCCGGGGACCGTAGCTGAAAAACTGTTTTTT. Residues: CASSQDPGTVAEKLFF.

This clonotype has at least ten counts. The chain joins TRBV7-8 to TRBJ2-3; the D is unclear. CDR3 size: 15 residues. V shed 5 bases and J shed 1 base, with 13 bases lying between them. Germline V gene data show CDR1 as SGHVS and CDR2 as FQNEAQ. CDR3: CASSPNFLRTDTQYF. The CDR3 DNA sequence: TGTGCCAGCAGCCCAAACTTTCTCCGCACAGATACGCAGTATTTT.

This clonotype came up a few times. The chain employs TRBV20-1 and TRBJ2-7; TRBD1 agrees at 10 bases. The germline CDR1 and CDR2 sequences are DFQATT and SNEGSKA (reference sequence). V was pared by 6 bases and J by 4 bases, with 9 bases of the junction left unmatched. The CDR3 extends over 14 amino acids. The CDR3 coding sequence is TGCAGTGCCATGGAGGACAGGGGGTCGTACGAGCAGTACTTC. It codes for CSAMEDRGSYEQYF.

This rearrangement joins TRBV7-8 to TRBJ1-2, with D maybe TRBD1 (5 bases). This CDR3 has 13 residues. V lost 2 bases to trimming and J lost 6 bases, with 10 bases between them. Looked up from germline, CDR1 is SGHVS and CDR2 is FQNEAQ. The CDR3 loop is CASSLWGGNGYTF. The CDR3 DNA reads TGTGCCAGCAGCTTATGGGGCGGGAATGGCTACACCTTC.

The sample holds a few counts of this clonotype. The genes are TRBV20-1 and TRBJ2-7; 7 nucleotides align to TRBD1. Germline V gene sequence: CDR1 DFQATT, CDR2 SNEGSKA (reference sequence). Trimming removed 5 bases from V and 7 bases from J; junction bases left unmatched: 17. This CDR3 spans 15 amino acids. The CDR3 reads CSAPPRGTASREQYF. The CDR3 DNA sequence: TGCAGTGCTCCGCCAAGGGGGACAGCCTCTCGGGAGCAGTACTTC.

This clonotype was detected only a few times. The rearrangement joins TRBV2 to TRBJ2-6, with TRBD1 identical over 9 bases. The junction had 9 bases not matched to a gene; V was cut back by 5 bases and J by 4 bases. Germline lookup yields CDR1 SNHLY and CDR2 FYNNEI. This CDR3 spans 17 amino acids. The CDR3 region is CASSRDRVSSGANVLTF. The CDR3 bases are TGTGCCAGCAGTCGGGACAGGGTTTCTTCCGGGGCCAACGTCCTGACTTTC.

This clonotype was counted between two and nine times. The chain joins TRBV7-6 to TRBJ2-1, with D possibly TRBD1 on 6 matching bases. The CDR3 contains 16 residues. The germline V gene encodes CDR1 SGHVS and CDR2 FNYEAQ. V shed 0 bases and J shed 7 bases, with 16 bases lying between them. The CDR3 sequence: CASSLASRGLRNEQFF. For the CDR3, the DNA is TGTGCCAGCAGCTTAGCGAGCAGGGGTTTAAGGAATGAGCAGTTCTTC.

This clonotype was seen a handful of times. The CDR3, as DNA: TGTGCCAGCAGTTTGGGGCTCGGTAACTCACCCCTCCACTTT. Translating gives CASSLGLGNSPLHF. The J gene is TRBJ1-6, the V gene TRBV27; D possibly corresponds to TRBD1 (5 bases). With 3 bases removed from V and 10 bases from J, the gap between germline ends came to 13 bases. This CDR3 region has 14 residues. The V gene's germline CDR1 is MNHEY and CDR2 SMNVEV (reference sequence).

This clonotype was seen repeatedly, ten times or more. The rearrangement uses TRBV20-1 and TRBJ1-1; D is unclear. The CDR3 is 13 residues long. Germline loops: CDR1 DFQATT, CDR2 SNEGSKA (reference sequence). Trimming pared 3 bases from V and 3 bases from J, leaving 11 bases between. The chain's CDR3 is CSARKGSDTEAFF. The CDR3 DNA reads as TGCAGTGCTAGGAAAGGTTCGGACACTGAAGCTTTCTTT.

This clonotype was counted between two and nine times. V usage is TRBV27 and J usage is TRBJ2-7; D may correspond to TRBD1 or TRBD2 (6 bases each). From germline, CDR1 is MNHEY and CDR2 SMNVEV (reference sequence). The CDR3 loop spans 15 amino acids. V dropped 3 bases and J dropped 0 bases, with 12 bases sitting between them. CDR3 amino acids: CASSFRGPHSYEQYF. The CDR3 DNA reads as TGTGCCAGCAGTTTCCGGGGGCCGCACTCCTACGAGCAGTACTTC.

This clonotype turned up a few times. The J gene is TRBJ2-2, the V gene TRBV29-1; D tentatively reads TRBD1 or TRBD2 (6 bases each). This CDR3 spans 15 amino acids. Germline CDR1 reads SQVTM; CDR2 reads ANQGSEA. V lost 7 bases to trimming and J lost 5 bases, with 20 bases between them. The chain's CDR3 is CSAGRGQRRTGELFF. CDR3 bases: TGCAGCGCCGGTCGGGGGCAAAGGCGAACCGGGGAGCTGTTTTTT.

The V and J genes are TRBV29-1 and TRBJ2-7; either TRBD1 or TRBD2 may fit D (5 bases each). Per germline, CDR1 SQVTM and CDR2 ANQGSEA. The CDR3 is 13 residues long. Trimming removed 5 bases from V and 6 bases from J, with 17 bases in between. Written as DNA, the CDR3 is TGCAGCGTTCTTAAGGTGTGGGGGAGCGAGCAGTACTTC. The encoded protein is CSVLKVWGSEQYF.